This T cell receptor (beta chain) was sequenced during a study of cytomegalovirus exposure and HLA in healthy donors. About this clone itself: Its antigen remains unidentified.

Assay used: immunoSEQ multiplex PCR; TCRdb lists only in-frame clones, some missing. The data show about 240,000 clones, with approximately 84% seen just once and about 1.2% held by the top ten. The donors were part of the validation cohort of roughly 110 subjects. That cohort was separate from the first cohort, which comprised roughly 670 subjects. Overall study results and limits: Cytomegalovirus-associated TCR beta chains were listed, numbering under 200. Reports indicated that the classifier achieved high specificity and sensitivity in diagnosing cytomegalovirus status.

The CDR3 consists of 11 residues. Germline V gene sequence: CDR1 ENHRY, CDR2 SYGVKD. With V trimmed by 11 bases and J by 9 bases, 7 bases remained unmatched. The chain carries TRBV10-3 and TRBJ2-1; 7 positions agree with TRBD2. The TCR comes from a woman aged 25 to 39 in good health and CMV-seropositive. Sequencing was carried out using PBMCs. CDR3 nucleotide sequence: TGTGCCTTCTTAAGCGGGGTTGAGCAGTTCTTC. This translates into CAFLSGVEQFF.